Listed below are T cell receptor beta chains from one sample, sequenced in a study of cytotoxic CD8 clonotypes in ibrutinib-treated CLL. Profiled with immunoSEQ multiplex PCR; TCRdb holds only in-frame clones, not every one. The table records 200,000 to 250,000 clones, roughly three quarters of them present only once. This sample comprised PBMCs, obtained after 12 months of ibrutinib treatment. Receptors were obtained from a human donor with chronic lymphocytic leukemia. Each CDR3 is given with its conserved first and last residue. A D gene is named only where the DNA matches it firmly. Not every row has a clone size; where given, it reads once, few, many or a size class.

abundance: NA; d_gene: TRBD2; j_gene: TRBJ2-2; v_gene: TRBV6-6; CDR3nt: TGTGCCAGCAGTTACCTGCTAGCGGATACCGGGGAGCTGTTTTTT; CDR3aa: CASSYLLADTGELFF
abundance: NA; d_gene: NA; j_gene: TRBJ2-5; v_gene: TRBV20-1; CDR3nt: TGCAGTGCGAGTAGGCAGACCCAGTACTTC; CDR3aa: CSASRQTQYF
abundance: once; d_gene: TRBD2; j_gene: TRBJ2-1; v_gene: TRBV9; CDR3nt: TGTGCCAGCACCCCCTTAGCGGGGAGCTACTTTGAGCAGTTCTTC; CDR3aa: CASTPLAGSYFEQFF
abundance: NA; d_gene: TRBD2; j_gene: TRBJ2-3; v_gene: TRBV5-1; CDR3nt: TGCGCCAGCAGTTTAAGACTAGCGGGGAACACAGATACGCAGTATTTT; CDR3aa: CASSLRLAGNTDTQYF
abundance: NA; d_gene: TRBD1; j_gene: TRBJ1-2; v_gene: TRBV29-1; CDR3nt: TGCAGCGTTGACCAGGGGGATTATGGCTACACCTTC; CDR3aa: CSVDQGDYGYTF
abundance: few; d_gene: TRBD1; j_gene: TRBJ2-7; v_gene: TRBV27; CDR3nt: TGTGCCAGCAGTACCCGGACAGGGCTTTACGAGCAGTACTTC; CDR3aa: CASSTRTGLYEQYF
abundance: NA; d_gene: NA; j_gene: TRBJ1-2; v_gene: TRBV28; CDR3nt: TGTGCCAGCAGTTTATCGGGCCCCTATGGCTACACCTTC; CDR3aa: CASSLSGPYGYTF
abundance: NA; d_gene: TRBD2; j_gene: TRBJ2-5; v_gene: TRBV5-4; CDR3nt: TGTGCCAGCAGCCCGCGGGGGGCCCGAGAGACCCAGTACTTC; CDR3aa: CASSPRGARETQYF
abundance: NA; d_gene: TRBD2; j_gene: TRBJ2-3; v_gene: TRBV6-6; CDR3nt: TGTGCCAGCAGAAATAGCGGGGAAGGGACCGATACGCAGTATTTT; CDR3aa: CASRNSGEGTDTQYF
abundance: NA; d_gene: TRBD1; j_gene: TRBJ2-7; v_gene: TRBV6-5; CDR3nt: TGTGCCAGCACCCCGGGACAGGGCCCTCGGGAGCAGTACTTC; CDR3aa: CASTPGQGPREQYF
abundance: NA; d_gene: NA; j_gene: TRBJ2-7; v_gene: TRBV5-4; CDR3nt: TGTGCCAGTAGGGACCAGGGAAGCTCCTACGAGCAGTACTTC; CDR3aa: CASRDQGSSYEQYF
abundance: NA; d_gene: NA; j_gene: TRBJ2-7; v_gene: TRBV11-2; CDR3nt: TGTGCCAGCAGCTTGGGGCTTGGAGGCTACGAGCAGTACTTC; CDR3aa: CASSLGLGGYEQYF
abundance: NA; d_gene: NA; j_gene: TRBJ1-1; v_gene: TRBV19; CDR3nt: TGTGCCAGTAGTATAACTTTGGACAGCCGGAACACTGAAGCTTTCTTT; CDR3aa: CASSITLDSRNTEAFF
abundance: NA; d_gene: NA; j_gene: TRBJ1-3; v_gene: TRBV2; CDR3nt: TGTGCCACTCATGAAGGGACGACTGGAAACACCATATATTTT; CDR3aa: CATHEGTTGNTIYF
abundance: few; d_gene: NA; j_gene: TRBJ1-3; v_gene: TRBV2; CDR3nt: TGTGCCAAAAAGAGGCAGGAAAACACCATATATTTT; CDR3aa: CAKKRQENTIYF
abundance: NA; d_gene: TRBD1; j_gene: TRBJ2-1; v_gene: TRBV4-1; CDR3nt: TGCGCCAGCAGCCAGGGACAGGGAGGCTACAATGAGCAGTTCTTC; CDR3aa: CASSQGQGGYNEQFF
abundance: NA; d_gene: TRBD1; j_gene: TRBJ1-2; v_gene: TRBV7-9; CDR3nt: TGTGCCAGCAGCTACAATACAGGGGGCGACTATGGCTACACCTTC; CDR3aa: CASSYNTGGDYGYTF
abundance: few; d_gene: NA; j_gene: TRBJ1-5; v_gene: TRBV19; CDR3nt: TGTGCCAGTAGTACCACAGGGAGCAATCAGCCCCAGCATTTT; CDR3aa: CASSTTGSNQPQHF
abundance: NA; d_gene: NA; j_gene: TRBJ2-3; v_gene: TRBV6-4; CDR3nt: TGTGCCAGCAGCCCGGGAATCACAGATACGCAGTATTTT; CDR3aa: CASSPGITDTQYF
abundance: NA; d_gene: NA; j_gene: TRBJ1-2; v_gene: TRBV6-4; CDR3nt: TGTGCCAGCAGTGAACAAGGCGCGCAGGGCTACACCTTC; CDR3aa: CASSEQGAQGYTF
abundance: NA; d_gene: NA; j_gene: TRBJ2-1; v_gene: TRBV18; CDR3nt: TGTGCCAGCTCACCAGATCTACAAGACAATGAGCAGTTCTTC; CDR3aa: CASSPDLQDNEQFF
abundance: NA; d_gene: NA; j_gene: TRBJ1-2; v_gene: TRBV18; CDR3nt: TGTGCCAGCTCACCCGGGACACAAACTAACTATGGCTACACCTTC; CDR3aa: CASSPGTQTNYGYTF